These 25 T cell receptor beta chains were all obtained from the same sample, sequenced in a study of T cells in pancreatic ductal adenocarcinoma. Surgery without prior neoadjuvant therapy was the treatment of the selected pancreatic ductal adenocarcinoma patients. This table comes from immunoSEQ multiplex PCR, and its TCRdb copy is limited to in-frame clones, with some not included. The sample contains over 90,000 clones, nearly 95% of which appear only once. Sequencing was done on a sample of PBMCs. These receptor sequences come from a human donor with pancreatic ductal adenocarcinoma.

The chain recombines TRBV18 with TRBJ2-7, with 10 bases identical to TRBD1. V lost 6 bases and J lost 5; bases outside the gene matches: 7. This CDR3 is built from 14 residues. The V gene's germline CDR1 is KGHSH and CDR2 LQKENI. Here the CDR3 DNA reads TGTGCCAGCTCCGGACAGGGGGGGGGTGACGAGCAGTACTTC. Its translation: CASSGQGGGDEQYF.

The genes are TRBV10-3 and TRBJ1-2; tentatively, D is TRBD1 (5 bases). This CDR3 spans 12 amino acids. V was trimmed by 3 bases and J by 7 bases, leaving 9 bases between them. The germline V gene encodes CDR1 ENHRY and CDR2 SYGVKD. In DNA form, the CDR3 reads TGTGCCATCAGTGAATCAGGGTCTGGCTACACCTTC. This encodes CAISESGSGYTF.

The gene calls are TRBV4-2 and TRBJ1-2, with 7 nucleotides matching TRBD1. The CDR3 length is 15 residues. Trimming cost V 4 bases and J 7 bases; bases outside gene matches: 12. Looked up from germline, CDR1 is LGHNA and CDR2 is YNFKEQ. CDR3 residues: CASSPYRGGASGYTF. In DNA form, the CDR3 reads TGTGCCAGCAGCCCCTACAGGGGAGGAGCGAGTGGCTACACCTTC.

J is TRBJ2-3 and V is TRBV30; TRBD2 agrees at 15 bases. This CDR3 has 15 residues. Germline lookup yields CDR1 GTSNPN and CDR2 SVGIG (reference sequence). With 5 bases clipped from V and 7 bases from J, the junction kept 7 bases outside the gene matches. CDR3 sequence: CAWAGGLAGGNTQYF. In DNA form, the CDR3 reads TGTGCCTGGGCAGGTGGACTAGCGGGAGGGAATACGCAGTATTTT.

V is TRBV5-1 and J is TRBJ2-7; tentative D call: TRBD1 (5 bases). The CDR3 loop spans 14 amino acids. The V gene lost 0 bases and the J gene lost 3 bases, with 10 bases spanning the gap. Germline V gene lookup returns CDR1 SGHRS and CDR2 YFSETQ. Here the CDR3 DNA reads TGCGCCAGCAGCTTGGGGGGCCCGGGCTACGAGCAGTACTTC. Protein: CASSLGGPGYEQYF.

DNA for the CDR3: TGTGCCAGCAGTCCCGGACTCCTCGACGAGCAGTACTTC. It is translated as CASSPGLLDEQYF. V gene TRBV27 combines with J gene TRBJ2-7; a weak D match, TRBD2 (5 bases). Germline V lookup: CDR1 MNHEY, CDR2 SMNVEV (reference sequence). With 5 bases removed from V and 5 bases from J, the gap between germline ends came to 13 bases. This CDR3 is 13 amino acids long.

CDR3: CASRQGGPYEQYF. The CDR3 coding sequence is TGTGCCAGCCGACAGGGGGGACCCTACGAGCAGTACTTC. The V call is TRBV6-1, the J call TRBJ2-7; TRBD1 matches 9 bases. The CDR3 has 13 amino acids. V gave up 8 bases and J gave up 2 bases; unmatched junction bases: 4. Germline-derived CDR1 and CDR2 are MNHNS and SASEGT.

The rearrangement joins TRBV28 to TRBJ1-1; no clear D. V lost 5 bases and J 1 base, leaving 8 bases between the germline ends. CDR1 and CDR2 from the germline V gene are MDHEN and SYDVKM. This CDR3 is built from 13 residues. Written as DNA, the CDR3 is TGTGCCAGCAGTGCCTCGGGGAACACTGAAGCTTTCTTT. It encodes CASSASGNTEAFF.

This chain connects TRBV28 to TRBJ1-2; 9 bases fit TRBD1. The J segment lost 8 bases and the V segment lost 4 bases, leaving 8 bases of the junction unmatched. The CDR3 has 14 residues. Germline V gene sequence: CDR1 MDHEN, CDR2 SYDVKM. CDR3 sequence (DNA): TGTGCCAGCAGTTCGGGACAGGGACGTCGCGGCTACACCTTC. It yields the protein CASSSGQGRRGYTF.

The V call is TRBV29-1, the J call TRBJ2-5; D call uncertain. The CDR3 length is 10 residues. Germline V gene data show CDR1 as SQVTM and CDR2 as ANQGSEA. Between the trimmed V and J ends, which lost 7 bases and 5 bases, there was a span of 8 bases. The CDR3 DNA reads TGCAGCGGTTCGAGGGAGACCCAGTACTTC. This codes for CSGSRETQYF.

The rearrangement joins TRBV30 to TRBJ2-5; D perhaps matches TRBD2 (6 bases). Germline loops: CDR1 GTSNPN, CDR2 SVGIG (reference sequence). V lost 3 bases and J lost 1, with 15 bases in between. CDR3 length equals 15 residues. CDR3 sequence (DNA): TGTGCCTGGAGGGATTACGGGGGTATCCAAGAGACCCAGTACTTC. This codes for CAWRDYGGIQETQYF.

The chain is built from TRBV5-6 and TRBJ1-3; 9 bases line up with TRBD1. This CDR3 has 14 amino acids. The J segment lost 9 bases and the V segment lost 4 bases, leaving 8 bases of the junction unmatched. CDR1 and CDR2 (germline): SGHDT, YYEEEE. The CDR3 reads CASSMWTGVPTIYF. CDR3 nucleotide sequence: TGTGCCAGCAGCATGTGGACAGGGGTCCCCACCATATATTTT. Based on the CDR3 plus reference TRBV5-6 and TRBJ1-3, the full variable domain is DAGVTQSPTHLIKTRGQQVTLRCSPKSGHDTVSWYQQALGQGPQFIFQYYEEEERQRGNFPDRFSGHQFPNYSSELNVNALLLGDSALYLCASSMWTGVPTIYFGEGSWLTVV.

V gene TRBV11-2 combines with J gene TRBJ2-7; perhaps TRBD2 as D (6 bases). V shed 8 bases and J shed 2 bases, with 16 bases lying between them. The CDR3 has 14 residues. Germline-derived CDR1 and CDR2 are SGHAT and FQNNGV. CDR3 sequence: CASRLSGGTYEQYF. As DNA, the CDR3 is TGTGCCAGCCGTCTGTCCGGGGGTACCTACGAGCAGTACTTC.

At least ten counts were recorded for this clone. V is TRBV6-5 and J is TRBJ2-7; weak D call: TRBD2 (6 bases). Germline lookup yields CDR1 MNHEY and CDR2 SVGAGI. The CDR3 loop spans 15 amino acids. V lost 0 bases, J lost 1 base, and 10 bases lay in between. The CDR3 bases are TGTGCCAGCAGTTACTCGGTAGCGGCTTCCTACGAGCAGTACTTC. Protein product: CASSYSVAASYEQYF.

The chain has TRBV6-5 and TRBJ2-7; 10 nucleotides match TRBD2. Germline CDR1 and CDR2: MNHEY and SVGAGI. The CDR3 extends over 12 amino acids. The CDR3 protein is CPQGLAIYEQYF. The CDR3 nucleotides read TGTCCACAGGGACTAGCGATCTACGAGCAGTACTTC.

The chain carries TRBV27 and TRBJ1-1; D is unclear. Germline CDR1 MNHEY, CDR2 SMNVEV (reference sequence). Trimming left V 3 bases short and J 4 bases short, with 9 bases between. This CDR3 has 13 residues. Here the CDR3 reads CASSFRGGTEAFF. For the CDR3, the DNA is TGTGCCAGCAGTTTCCGGGGTGGCACTGAAGCTTTCTTT.

CDR3 region: CASSLPGREQYF. CDR3 nucleotides: TGTGCCAGCAGCCTCCCAGGGCGGGAGCAGTACTTC. This chain links TRBV7-9 with TRBJ2-7; D possibly corresponds to TRBD1 (5 bases). The germline CDR1 and CDR2 sequences are SEHNR and FQNEAQ (reference sequence). CDR3 length equals 12 residues. Trimming took off 5 bases at V and 7 bases at J, with 12 bases between the two ends.

The chain employs TRBV5-1 and TRBJ2-2; D gene uncertain. CDR1 and CDR2 (germline): SGHRS, YFSETQ. The V end was cut by 2 bases, the J end by 4 bases, with 12 bases between. The length of the CDR3 is 15 residues. CDR3 residues: CASSFRHPSTGELFF. The CDR3 region has the DNA TGCGCCAGCAGCTTCCGACACCCCTCCACCGGGGAGCTGTTTTTT.

The V gene is TRBV5-4, the J gene TRBJ2-1; 8 bases line up with TRBD1. Looked up from germline, CDR1 is SGHNT and CDR2 is YYREEE (reference sequence). The length of the CDR3 is 16 residues. V gave up 7 bases and J gave up 6 bases; unmatched junction bases: 15. The chain's CDR3 is CASGPEPDRVTNEQFF. CDR3 bases: TGTGCCAGCGGACCAGAGCCGGACAGGGTAACCAATGAGCAGTTCTTC.

The rearrangement joins TRBV30 to TRBJ1-6; D remains unclear. The germline V and J ends were trimmed by 0 bases and 7 bases, with 4 bases remaining between them. The CDR3 is made up of 12 amino acids. The V gene's germline CDR1 is GTSNPN and CDR2 SVGIG (reference sequence). This chain's CDR3 is CAWSVLNSPLHF. DNA of the CDR3: TGTGCCTGGAGTGTACTAAATTCACCCCTCCACTTT.

The rearrangement uses TRBV28 and TRBJ1-2; the D gene is possibly TRBD1 (5 bases). This CDR3 comprises 15 residues. Germline CDR1 MDHEN, CDR2 SYDVKM. V lost 2 bases to trimming and J lost 0 bases, with 10 bases between them. CDR3 bases: TGTGCCAGCAGTTTAGTCACAGGCGCTAACTATGGCTACACCTTC. It is translated as CASSLVTGANYGYTF.

This sequence joins TRBV7-9 and TRBJ2-7, with D perhaps TRBD2 (6 bases). The V and J ends lost 2 bases and 2 bases respectively, with 10 bases between them. The CDR3 runs 14 residues. The V gene's germline CDR1 is SEHNR and CDR2 FQNEAQ (reference sequence). CDR3 sequence (DNA): TGTGCCAGCAGCTTAAAAGGCGGGGCCTACGAGCAGTACTTC. Translated: CASSLKGGAYEQYF.

The chain joins TRBV19 to TRBJ1-4, with TRBD1 as a possible D gene (5 bases). The CDR3 loop spans 16 amino acids. The ends were cut back, 0 bases at V and 5 bases at J, with 13 bases in the middle. Per germline, CDR1 LNHDA and CDR2 SQIVND (reference sequence). The CDR3 region has the DNA TGTGCCAGTAGTATAGATCGGGGGACCGTGAATGAAAAACTGTTTTTT. The encoded protein is CASSIDRGTVNEKLFF.

This clone was counted a single time. The gene calls are TRBV18 and TRBJ2-2, with 7 bases lining up with TRBD2. V dropped 4 bases and J dropped 3; count of bases not matched to a gene: 2. The CDR3 spans 14 residues. Germline V gene data show CDR1 as KGHSH and CDR2 as LQKENI. CDR3 amino acids: CASSLREDTGELFF. The CDR3 nucleotides are TGTGCCAGCTCACTCCGGGAGGACACCGGGGAGCTGTTTTTT.

The CDR3 DNA sequence: TGTGCCAGCAGCGTGGGGCAGGACATCACAGATACGCAGTATTTT. It is translated as CASSVGQDITDTQYF. The V and J genes are TRBV9 and TRBJ2-3; a weak D match, TRBD1 (5 bases). Germline V gene data show CDR1 as SGDLS and CDR2 as YYNGEE. V lost 2 bases to trimming and J lost 2 bases, with 12 bases between them. The CDR3 contains 15 residues.